The clone carrying this T cell receptor beta chain was picked up a small number of times. The data were taken from a study of blood T cell repertoires in COVID-19. Looked up from germline, CDR1 is KGHSH and CDR2 is LQKENI. Trimming took 3 bases from V and 5 from J; bases not matched to a gene: 4. The CDR3 covers 15 residues. Clones were read by immunoSEQ multiplex PCR, and TCRdb kept only the in-frame ones, dropping some. The sample records over 400,000 clones, roughly 90% being singletons. The specimen was peripheral blood. This rearrangement joins TRBV18 to TRBJ2-7, with 13 nucleotides matching TRBD2. This sequence originates from a woman in her 30s with active or convalescent COVID-19. The CDR3 region is CASSPTSGGNNEQYF. CDR3 bases: TGTGCCAGCTCACCGACTAGCGGGGGGAACAACGAGCAGTACTTC.